This T cell receptor (beta chain) appears in the sequencing data of a study of blood T cell repertoires in COVID-19. The germline V gene has CDR1 SGHVS and CDR2 FQNEAQ. The V and J ends lost 6 bases and 0 bases respectively, with 6 bases between them. The CDR3 length is 13 residues. Sequenced by immunoSEQ multiplex PCR; TCRdb stores in-frame clones only, minus some. Of 280,000 or so clones in the sample, 85% were seen once. Each participant's cohort was designated according to participant-reported clinical history. The specimen sequenced was PBMCs or T cells enriched from blood (not recorded which). This TCR derives from a woman between 50 and 59 years old who had recovered from COVID-19. The chain is built from TRBV7-8 and TRBJ2-4; no firm D call. CDR3 sequence: CASSVLAKNIQYF. In DNA form, the CDR3 reads TGTGCCAGCAGTGTACTAGCCAAAAACATTCAGTACTTC.